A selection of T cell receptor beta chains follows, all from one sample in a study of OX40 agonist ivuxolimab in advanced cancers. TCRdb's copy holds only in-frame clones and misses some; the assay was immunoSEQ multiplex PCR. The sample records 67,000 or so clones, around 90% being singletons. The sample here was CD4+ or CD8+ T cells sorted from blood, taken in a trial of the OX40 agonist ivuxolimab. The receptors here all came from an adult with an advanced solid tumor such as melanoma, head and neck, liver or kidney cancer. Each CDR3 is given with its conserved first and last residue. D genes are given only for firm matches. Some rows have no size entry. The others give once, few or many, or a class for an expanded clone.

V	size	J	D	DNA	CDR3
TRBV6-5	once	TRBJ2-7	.	TGTGCCAGCAGTTACTTAAACGAGCAGTACTTC	CASSYLNEQYF
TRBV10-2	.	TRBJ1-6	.	TGCGCCAGCAGTGAGTCTAGGACAGACGATTCACCCCTCCACTTT	CASSESRTDDSPLHF
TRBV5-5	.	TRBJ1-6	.	TGTGCCAGCAGCTTAGCAGGGCAATATTCACCCCTCCACTTT	CASSLAGQYSPLHF
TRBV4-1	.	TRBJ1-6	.	TGCGCCAGCAGCCAAGGTTTGGGAATCCATAATTCACCCCTCCACTTT	CASSQGLGIHNSPLHF
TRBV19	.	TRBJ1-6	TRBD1	TGTGCCAGTAGTAGAGGACAGGGGAGCTCCTATAATTCACCCCTCCACTTT	CASSRGQGSSYNSPLHF
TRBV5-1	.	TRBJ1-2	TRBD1	TGCGCCAGCAGCCGGGACAGGGGGAATGGCTACACCTTC	CASSRDRGNGYTF
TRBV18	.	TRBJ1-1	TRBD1	TGTGCCAGCTCACCTCAGACAGGGATGAACACTGAAGCTTTCTTT	CASSPQTGMNTEAFF
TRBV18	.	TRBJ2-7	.	TGTGCCAGCTCACCACCTTCGGCAGGGGCGACCTACGAGCAGTACTTC	CASSPPSAGATYEQYF
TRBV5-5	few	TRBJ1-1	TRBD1	TGTGCCAGCAGCTTGTCTAACGTAGACAGGGCTGCTTTCTTT	CASSLSNVDRAAFF
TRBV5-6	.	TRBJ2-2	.	TGTGCCAGCAGCTTGGGAGGGCCAAGGTCCGGGGAGCTGTTTTTT	CASSLGGPRSGELFF
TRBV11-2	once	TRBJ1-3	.	TGTGCCAGCAGCTCTCACAGCCAGTCCTTCGGAAACACCATATATTTT	CASSSHSQSFGNTIYF
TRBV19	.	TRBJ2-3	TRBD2	TGTGCCAGTAGTATAGAAGAGACTAGCATAGATACGCAGTATTTT	CASSIEETSIDTQYF
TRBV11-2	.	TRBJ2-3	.	TGTGCCAGCAGCTTATTTGGTACAGATACGCAGTATTTT	CASSLFGTDTQYF
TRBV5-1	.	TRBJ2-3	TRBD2	TGCGCCAGCAGCCCGGGTCGGGGGACTAGCCGCGCAGATACGCAGTATTTT	CASSPGRGTSRADTQYF
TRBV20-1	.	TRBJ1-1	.	TGCAGTGCTAGAGGTTTAGAAGCTTTCTTT	CSARGLEAFF
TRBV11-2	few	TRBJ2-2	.	TGTGCCAGCAGCCGAGGGACTCCCAACACCGGGGAGCTGTTTTTT	CASSRGTPNTGELFF
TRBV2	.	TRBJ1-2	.	TGTGCCAGCAGTGAAGTAAGGACAGCTTCAAGCTATGGCTACACCTTC	CASSEVRTASSYGYTF
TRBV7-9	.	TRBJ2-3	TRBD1	TGTGCCAGCAGCCAAGGGACAGGGGGCCCAGATACGCAGTATTTT	CASSQGTGGPDTQYF
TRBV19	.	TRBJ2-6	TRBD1	TGTGCCAGTAGTTTGAATCTCCGGGACAGGGGAGCTGGGGCCAACGTCCTGACTTTC	CASSLNLRDRGAGANVLTF
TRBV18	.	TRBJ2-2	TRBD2	TGTGCCAGCTCACCAAGAGCCCTACAAACTAGCGGTACGAACACCGGGGAGCTGTTTTTT	CASSPRALQTSGTNTGELFF
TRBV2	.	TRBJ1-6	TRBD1	TGTGCCAGCCGACAGGGAGTTTCCTCACCCCTCCACTTT	CASRQGVSSPLHF
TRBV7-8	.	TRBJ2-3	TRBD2	TGTGCCAGCAGCTTCGGGACTAGCAGAGATACGCAGTATTTT	CASSFGTSRDTQYF
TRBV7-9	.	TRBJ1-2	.	TGTGCCAGCAGCTCCGTTGAGCCGCCAGCCTATGGCTACACCTTC	CASSSVEPPAYGYTF
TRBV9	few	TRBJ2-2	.	TGTGCCAGCAAGCCAACAGGGGAGGACACCGGGGAGCTGTTTTTT	CASKPTGEDTGELFF
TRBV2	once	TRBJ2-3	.	TGTGCCAGCGAGGGATTCTTTGGAGATACGCAGTATTTT	CASEGFFGDTQYF
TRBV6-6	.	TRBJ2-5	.	TGTGCCAGCAGTTATGGGGGCGAGACCCAGTACTTC	CASSYGGETQYF
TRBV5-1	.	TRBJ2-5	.	TGCGCCAGCAGCTTGCGGTGGGGTGAGACCCAGTACTTC	CASSLRWGETQYF
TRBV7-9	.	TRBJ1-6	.	TGTGCCAGCAGCTTGGATGCCTTGAATTCACCCCTCCACTTT	CASSLDALNSPLHF
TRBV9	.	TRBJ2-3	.	TGTGCCAGCAGCCTGGGGGGCACAGATACGCAGTATTTT	CASSLGGTDTQYF
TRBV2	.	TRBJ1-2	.	TGTGCCAGCTCACAACGCATCCAGTTTGGGAAAACTAACTATGGCTACACCTTC	CASSQRIQFGKTNYGYTF
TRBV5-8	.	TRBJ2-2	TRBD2	TGTGCCAGCAGCTTGGCCGTTGCTAGCGGGCTGAACACCGGGGAGCTGTTTTTT	CASSLAVASGLNTGELFF
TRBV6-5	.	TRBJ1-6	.	TGTGCCAGCAGTTCCGGCAGGGATAATTCACCCCTCCACTTT	CASSSGRDNSPLHF
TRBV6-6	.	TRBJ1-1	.	TGTGCCAGCAATCGACAGAAGAACACTGAAGCTTTCTTT	CASNRQKNTEAFF
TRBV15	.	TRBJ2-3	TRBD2	TGTGCCACCAGCAGAGATCGCCACGGACTAGCGGGGGGTCGCACAGATACGCAGTATTTT	CATSRDRHGLAGGRTDTQYF
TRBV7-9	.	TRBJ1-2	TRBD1	TGTGCCAGCAGCCCCGCGGGGACAGGGGCGAGCTATGGCTACACCTTC	CASSPAGTGASYGYTF
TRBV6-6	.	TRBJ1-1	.	TGTGCCAGCAGTTATTGGAGGGACACTGAAGCTTTCTTT	CASSYWRDTEAFF
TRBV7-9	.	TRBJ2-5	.	TGTGCCAGCACCCCCAGGGGGGCAGCGGGGACCCAGTACTTC	CASTPRGAAGTQYF
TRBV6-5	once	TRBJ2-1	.	TGTGCCAGCAGTTACTCTTACGGTTACAATGAGCAGTTCTTC	CASSYSYGYNEQFF
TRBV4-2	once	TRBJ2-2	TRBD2	TGTGCCAGCAGCCAAGGAAGTAGCGGGGGGATTCACACCGGGGAGCTGTTTTTT	CASSQGSSGGIHTGELFF